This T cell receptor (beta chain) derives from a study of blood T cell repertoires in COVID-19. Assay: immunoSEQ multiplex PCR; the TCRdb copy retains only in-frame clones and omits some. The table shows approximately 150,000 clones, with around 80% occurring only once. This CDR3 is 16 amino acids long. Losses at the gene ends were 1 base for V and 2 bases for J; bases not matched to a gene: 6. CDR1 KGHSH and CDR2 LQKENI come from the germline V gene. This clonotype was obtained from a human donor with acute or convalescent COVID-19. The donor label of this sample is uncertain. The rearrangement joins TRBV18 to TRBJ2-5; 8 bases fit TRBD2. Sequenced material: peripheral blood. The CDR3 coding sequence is TGTGCCAGCTCACCACGATCTAGCGGGCGGCAAGAGACCCAGTACTTC. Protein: CASSPRSSGRQETQYF.